This passage covers 5 T cell receptor beta chains from one sample sequenced in a study of blood T cells in healthy people across ages. For the second PCR, which ran for roughly 7 to 11 cycles, a sample-barcoded 5' primer and a J-beta primer mix were used. TCRdb used MiXCR to reprocess the 5' RACE reads, holding one entry per CDR3 protein. Here the sample spans about 2 million distinct CDR3 sequences, roughly 50% being singletons. The sample was blood. These receptors were collected from a woman aged 40 to 50 in good health.

The CDR3 DNA sequence: TGTGCCAGCTTTACATACAGGGGGCTCCCCAATTCACCCCTCCACTTT. It codes for CASFTYRGLPNSPLHF. The chain links TRBV6-5 to TRBJ1-6, with 9 bases identical to TRBD1. The V gene end was trimmed by 8 bases and the J gene end by 7 bases; junction bases not matched to a gene: 12. The germline gives CDR1 MNHEY, CDR2 SVGAGI. The CDR3 covers 16 residues.

The gene calls are TRBV7-8 and TRBJ2-7; D is uncertain. Germline assignment: CDR1 SGHVS and CDR2 FQNEAQ. Between the trimmed V and J ends, which lost 2 bases and 2 bases, there was a span of 19 bases. The CDR3 contains 17 residues. This CDR3 reads CASSLTLATQVTYEQYF. The DNA of the CDR3 is TGTGCCAGCAGCTTAACTTTGGCGACTCAAGTGACCTACGAGCAGTACTTC.

The chain has TRBV6-5 and TRBJ1-6; a possible D gene is TRBD1 (5 bases). Germline CDR1 MNHEY, CDR2 SVGAGI. The V end lost 6 bases, the J end lost 7 bases, and 13 bases lay between the germline ends. The CDR3 has 14 amino acids. The CDR3 region has the DNA TGTGCCAGCAGAACCGGGACCGAGAATTCACCCCTCCACTTT. Protein: CASRTGTENSPLHF.

The chain links TRBV25-1 to TRBJ2-5; perhaps D is TRBD1 or TRBD2 (6 bases each). The CDR3 is 15 residues long. V shed 0 bases and J shed 5 bases, with 13 bases lying between them. From germline, CDR1 is MGHDK and CDR2 SYGVNS. The CDR3 loop reads CASSEYRQGRETQYF. CDR3 DNA: TGTGCCAGCAGTGAATATCGGCAGGGGAGGGAGACCCAGTACTTC.

This sequence joins TRBV20-1 and TRBJ2-2, with D uncertain. V lost 6 bases and J lost 1, with 15 bases in between. The CDR3 consists of 15 residues. Germline V gives CDR1 DFQATT, CDR2 SNEGSKA (reference sequence). This CDR3 is CSARRPTLNTGELFF. In DNA, the CDR3 is TGCAGTGCCCGGCGACCTACTTTGAACACCGGGGAGCTGTTTTTT.